Shown below are 18 T cell receptor beta chains from a single sample sequenced in a study of blood T cell repertoires in COVID-19. The protocol was immunoSEQ multiplex PCR, while the TCRdb copy is restricted to in-frame clones and leaves out a portion. The table records some 46,000 clones, around 80% of them present only once. The sequenced material came from peripheral blood. The origin of the receptors is a woman aged 55-69 years with acute or convalescent COVID-19.

The chain recombines TRBV4-1 with TRBJ1-1; possibly TRBD1 for D (6 bases). The CDR3 extends over 11 amino acids. Trimming stripped 6 bases from V and 8 bases from J, with 10 bases between. Germline V gene sequence: CDR1 MGHRA, CDR2 YSYEKL. CDR3 DNA sequence: TGCGCCAGCAGGAGGGGACAAGAAGCTTTCTTT. Protein product: CASRRGQEAFF.

This clone was detected only once. The chain carries TRBV7-2 and TRBJ2-7; D possibly corresponds to TRBD2 (5 bases). Germline-derived CDR1 and CDR2 are SGHTA and FQGNSA. The ends were cut back, 5 bases at V and 2 bases at J, with 13 bases in the middle. The CDR3 spans 14 residues. The CDR3 protein is CASSQQSGTYEQYF. As DNA, the CDR3 is TGTGCCAGCAGCCAGCAAAGCGGAACCTACGAGCAGTACTTC. The full variable domain, in which reference TRBV7-2 and TRBJ2-7 provide the parts outside the CDR3, is GAGVSQSPSNKVTEKGKDVELRCDPISGHTALYWYRQSLGQGLEFLIYFQGNSAPDKSGLPSDRFSAERTGGSVSTLTIQRTQQEDSAVYLCASSQQSGTYEQYFGPGTRLTVT.

V is TRBV16 and J is TRBJ2-7; possible D gene TRBD1, 6 bases. Trimming shortened V by 1 base and J by 6 bases, and 10 bases separated the two germline ends. The CDR3 totals 13 residues. The germline gives CDR1 KGHSY, CDR2 FQNENV. As DNA, the CDR3 is TGTGCCAGCAGCCAATTTGAGGGGGTCGAGCAGTACTTC. It is translated as CASSQFEGVEQYF.

The gene calls are TRBV28 and TRBJ2-5; the match to TRBD2 covers 10 bases. Germline V gene data show CDR1 as MDHEN and CDR2 as SYDVKM. V was clipped by 7 bases and J by 1 base; unmatched bases: 0. The CDR3 extends over 13 amino acids. Here the CDR3 reads CASTSGGQETQYF. In DNA, the CDR3 is TGTGCCAGCACTAGCGGGGGCCAAGAGACCCAGTACTTC.

The gene calls are TRBV7-2 and TRBJ1-1; no firm D call. V was pared by 4 bases and J by 6 bases, with 9 bases between. This CDR3 region has 12 residues. Looked up from germline, CDR1 is SGHTA and CDR2 is FQGNSA. DNA of the CDR3: TGTGCCAGCAGCTCCCCTATCTCTGAAGCTTTCTTT. Translated: CASSSPISEAFF.

There are a few counts of this clone. The gene calls are TRBV5-1 and TRBJ2-7, with D perhaps TRBD1 (5 bases). V lost 4 bases and J lost 0, with 11 bases in between. The CDR3 has 14 residues. CDR1 and CDR2 (germline): SGHRS, YFSETQ. As DNA, the CDR3 is TGCGCCAGCAGCCGACAGACCGACTCCTACGAGCAGTACTTC. Its translation is CASSRQTDSYEQYF. Variable domain in full (rest from reference TRBV5-1 and TRBJ2-7): KAGVTQTPRYLIKTRGQQVTLSCSPISGHRSVSWYQQTPGQGLQFLFEYFSETQRNKGNFPGRFSGRQFSNSRSEMNVSTLELGDSALYLCASSRQTDSYEQYFGPGTRLTVT.

The chain is built from TRBV11-3 and TRBJ2-2; TRBD2 matches 13 bases. Germline values: CDR1 SGHNT, CDR2 YENEEA. V trimming: 4 bases; J trimming: 3 bases; junction bases outside the gene matches: 2. This CDR3 has 16 residues. This CDR3 is CASSWTSGGYTGELFF. In nucleotides, the CDR3 is TGTGCCAGCAGCTGGACTAGCGGGGGTTACACCGGGGAGCTGTTTTTT.

The rearrangement joins TRBV7-2 to TRBJ2-2, with 10 positions matching TRBD1. Unmatched junction bases numbered 12, after V lost 4 bases and J lost 7 bases. Germline CDR1 reads SGHTA; CDR2 reads FQGNSA. CDR3 length equals 17 residues. In nucleotides, the CDR3 is TGTGCCAGCAGCTCTCGACAGGGGGCCATTCTCGGCGGGGAGCTGTTTTTT. Amino acids: CASSSRQGAILGGELFF.

The V and J genes are TRBV27 and TRBJ2-6, with D perhaps matching TRBD2 (6 bases). Germline-derived CDR1 and CDR2 are MNHEY and SMNVEV (reference sequence). Trimming took 6 bases from V and 2 from J, leaving 8 bases between them. The CDR3 loop spans 14 amino acids. The chain's CDR3 is CASRTGAGANVLTF. In nucleotides, the CDR3 is TGTGCCAGCAGAACGGGGGCTGGGGCCAACGTCCTGACTTTC. The entire variable domain, with the rest obtained from reference TRBV27 and TRBJ2-6, is as follows: EAQVTQNPRYLITVTGKKLTVTCSQNMNHEYMSWYRQDPGLGLRQIYYSMNVEVTDKGDVPEGYKVSRKEKRNFPLILESPSPNQTSLYFCASRTGAGANVLTFGAGSRLTVL.

This clone is labeled medium-sized. The chain carries TRBV7-9 and TRBJ1-5, with a weak D call TRBD1 (5 bases). CDR3 length: 14 residues. The germline V gene has CDR1 SEHNR and CDR2 FQNEAQ (reference sequence). V gave up 4 bases and J gave up 3 bases, with 10 bases separating them. The CDR3 coding sequence is TGTGCCAGCAGCTCCCTAGGGGACAATCAGCCCCAGCATTTT. Amino acids: CASSSLGDNQPQHF.

The chain uses TRBV7-9 and TRBJ2-3; D not certain. The germline V gene encodes CDR1 SEHNR and CDR2 FQNEAQ (reference sequence). CDR3 length equals 14 residues. V lost 9 bases, J lost 0 bases, and 13 bases lay in between. The chain's CDR3 is CASKTVPSTDTQYF. The CDR3 DNA follows: TGTGCCAGTAAAACAGTACCTAGCACAGATACGCAGTATTTT. Combining the CDR3 with reference TRBV7-9 and TRBJ2-3 gives the whole variable domain DTGVSQNPRHKITKRGQNVTFRCDPISEHNRLYWYRQTLGQGPEFLTYFQNEAQLEKSRLLSDRFSAERPKGSFSTLEIQRTEQGDSAMYLCASKTVPSTDTQYFGPGTRLTVL.

This chain uses TRBV14 with TRBJ1-1; D ambiguous. V lost 1 base to trimming and J lost 3 bases, with 9 bases between them. The CDR3 is made up of 14 amino acids. CDR1 is SGHDN, CDR2 FVKESK, per germline. The CDR3 is CASSQVRGYTEAFF. The CDR3 DNA sequence: TGTGCCAGCAGCCAAGTTCGCGGATACACTGAAGCTTTCTTT.

The CDR3: CASSLVGDRGTGEQFF. The CDR3 DNA reads as TGTGCCAGCAGCTTAGTGGGGGACAGGGGAACCGGTGAGCAGTTCTTC. The rearrangement uses TRBV7-9 and TRBJ2-1; TRBD1 agrees at 10 bases. V gave up 1 base and J gave up 9 bases; unmatched junction bases: 9. In germline, CDR1 is SEHNR, CDR2 FQNEAQ (reference sequence). The CDR3 has 16 amino acids.

Here the CDR3 reads CASSPRDRGDIQYF. For the CDR3, the DNA is TGTGCCAGCAGTCCCCGAGACAGGGGCGACATTCAGTACTTC. The chain carries TRBV27 and TRBJ2-4; 8 bases fit TRBD1. The CDR3 has 14 amino acids. Trimming removed 5 bases from V and 8 bases from J; junction bases left unmatched: 8. The germline V gene encodes CDR1 MNHEY and CDR2 SMNVEV (reference sequence).

V gene TRBV5-4 combines with J gene TRBJ2-3; 11 nucleotides match TRBD2. CDR1 SGHNT and CDR2 YYREEE come from the germline V gene (reference sequence). The CDR3 extends over 17 amino acids. The V and J ends lost 0 bases and 2 bases, in that order; junction bases with no gene match: 5. CDR3 nucleotides: TGTGCCAGCAGCTTGGAACTAGCGGGGGCCGCCACAGATACGCAGTATTTT. This codes for CASSLELAGAATDTQYF.

CDR3 nucleotides: TGTGCCAGCAGTGAGGCGGGAATCTATGGCTACACCTTC. Translating it yields CASSEAGIYGYTF. The chain has TRBV6-1 and TRBJ1-2; D is undetermined. Germline V gene lookup returns CDR1 MNHNS and CDR2 SASEGT. The CDR3 has 13 amino acids. Trimming cost V 3 bases and J 4 bases, with 9 bases left between them.

The chain employs TRBV5-1 and TRBJ2-5; TRBD1 might be the D (6 bases). V gave up 0 bases and J gave up 0 bases, with 9 bases separating them. CDR1 SGHRS and CDR2 YFSETQ come from the germline V gene. The CDR3 covers 15 residues. CDR3 in DNA: TGCGCCAGCAGCTTGGCAGGGGCCTACCAAGAGACCCAGTACTTC. This sequence encodes CASSLAGAYQETQYF.

This clone occurred a few times. The chain couples TRBV27 to TRBJ2-2; TRBD1 is a possible D gene (5 bases). V lost 2 bases and J 6 bases, leaving 7 bases between the germline ends. The CDR3 consists of 13 residues. CDR1 is MNHEY, CDR2 SMNVEV, per germline (reference sequence). The DNA of the CDR3 is TGTGCCAGCAGTTTAAAAGGGGCCGGGGAGCTGTTTTTT. Protein product: CASSLKGAGELFF.